This is a list of T cell receptor beta chains from one sample in a study of T cells in Graves' hyperthyroidism and ophthalmopathy. TCRdb re-derived calls from the multiplex PCR reads in MiXCR, one entry per CDR3 protein. Found here are roughly 380,000 distinct CDR3 sequences, around 18% of them singletons; the top ten hold around a sixth. The sequenced sample was blood. These TCRs come from a woman aged 40 to 50 with Graves' ophthalmopathy. Each CDR3 is given with its conserved first and last residue. A D gene is named only where the DNA matches it firmly. Clone size appears in some rows only: once, few, many, or a class for an expanded clone.

J: TRBJ1-5
D: NA
size: many
V: TRBV11-2
DNA: TGTGCCAGCAGCTTAGATCCGCGGATTGGGACAAACAATCAGCCCCAGCATTTT
CDR3: CASSLDPRIGTNNQPQHF

J: TRBJ2-7
D: TRBD1
size: many
V: TRBV20-1
DNA: TGCAGTGCTGCGGACAGGGGGTACGAGCAGTACTTC
CDR3: CSAADRGYEQYF

J: TRBJ2-5
D: TRBD2
size: NA
V: TRBV4-2
DNA: TGTGCCAGCAGCCAACGACCGGGACTAGCGGGAGGTTTGGGAGAGACCCAGTACTTC
CDR3: CASSQRPGLAGGLGETQYF

J: TRBJ2-4
D: NA
size: many
V: TRBV27
DNA: TGTGCCAGCAGCCTGACAGTAGCCAAAAACATTCAGTACTTC
CDR3: CASSLTVAKNIQYF

J: TRBJ2-7
D: TRBD2
size: NA
V: TRBV20-1
DNA: TGCAGTGCTAGGAACGGACTAGCGATCCTCTCCTACGAGCAGTACTTC
CDR3: CSARNGLAILSYEQYF

J: TRBJ2-6
D: NA
size: NA
V: TRBV11-1
DNA: TGTGCCAGCAGCTTAGTGGGGAGCTCTGGGGCCAACGTCCTGACTTTC
CDR3: CASSLVGSSGANVLTF

J: TRBJ2-5
D: NA
size: many
V: TRBV9
DNA: TGTGCCACAGGCGGACACCTTGAAGAGACCCAGTACTTC
CDR3: CATGGHLEETQYF

J: TRBJ2-2
D: NA
size: many
V: TRBV19
DNA: TGTGCCAGTAGTCGAAGATCTTCGGGTACCGGGGAGCTGTTTTTT
CDR3: CASSRRSSGTGELFF

J: TRBJ2-7
D: TRBD1
size: NA
V: TRBV19
DNA: TGTGCCAGTAGTATTGCCACGGGACAGGGCTACGAGCAGTACTTC
CDR3: CASSIATGQGYEQYF

J: TRBJ1-1
D: TRBD1
size: many
V: TRBV27
DNA: TGTGCCAGCAGTTGGACAGGACGGACTGAAGCTTTCTTT
CDR3: CASSWTGRTEAFF

J: TRBJ1-6
D: TRBD1
size: many
V: TRBV20-1
DNA: TGCAGTGCTCAACTTTCCGGGACAGGCGCCTTAAATAATTCACCCCTCCACTTT
CDR3: CSAQLSGTGALNNSPLHF

J: TRBJ1-6
D: TRBD1
size: NA
V: TRBV6-1
DNA: TGTGCCAGCAATACAGGGGGGAATTCACCCCTCCACTTT
CDR3: CASNTGGNSPLHF

J: TRBJ2-7
D: TRBD1
size: many
V: TRBV27
DNA: TGTGCCAGCAGTTTAGAAAGGGGGCCATCCTACGAGCAGTACTTC
CDR3: CASSLERGPSYEQYF

J: TRBJ2-7
D: NA
size: many
V: TRBV6-1
DNA: TGTGCCAGCAGTGAAAGGAGGCTAGAGGTCGACGAGCAGTACTTC
CDR3: CASSERRLEVDEQYF

J: TRBJ2-6
D: NA
size: many
V: TRBV7-9
DNA: TGTGCCAGCAGATCTGGGGCCAACGTCCTGACTTTC
CDR3: CASRSGANVLTF

J: TRBJ2-7
D: NA
size: many
V: TRBV28
DNA: TGTGCCAGCAGTTTATGGCGGGAACCCTACGAGCAGTACTTC
CDR3: CASSLWREPYEQYF

J: TRBJ2-5
D: TRBD2
size: NA
V: TRBV7-2
DNA: TGTGCCAGCAGCTTGAGCGGGGGTAACCAAGAGACCCAGTACTTC
CDR3: CASSLSGGNQETQYF

J: TRBJ2-1
D: NA
size: many
V: TRBV12-3/TRBV12-4
DNA: TGTGCCACCGCCGCGGGGAGATCCAACAATGAGCAGTTCTTC
CDR3: CATAAGRSNNEQFF

J: TRBJ1-2
D: NA
size: many
V: TRBV15
DNA: TGTGCCACCAGCAGAGGAACAGGGCATGGCTACACCTTC
CDR3: CATSRGTGHGYTF

J: TRBJ1-2
D: NA
size: NA
V: TRBV7-9
DNA: TGTGCCAGCAGCTCCTACCCAGCCGGATACTATGGCTACACCTTC
CDR3: CASSSYPAGYYGYTF

J: TRBJ2-2
D: NA
size: few
V: TRBV30
DNA: TGTGCCTCCCAAGGGACTTACACCGGGGAGCTGTTTTTT
CDR3: CASQGTYTGELFF

J: TRBJ1-2
D: TRBD1
size: NA
V: TRBV12-3/TRBV12-4
DNA: TGTGCCAGCAGTTTGTCGACAGGGGGCTTCCTGTCCAACTATGGCTACACCTTC
CDR3: CASSLSTGGFLSNYGYTF

J: TRBJ2-7
D: NA
size: many
V: TRBV12-3/TRBV12-4
DNA: TGTGCCAGCAGTTATTCCCCTAGCTTTGACTACGAGCAGTACTTC
CDR3: CASSYSPSFDYEQYF

J: TRBJ1-1
D: TRBD1
size: many
V: TRBV27
DNA: TGTGCCAGCAGTTTTCTAGGGGACAGGGGCACTGAAGCTTTCTTT
CDR3: CASSFLGDRGTEAFF

J: TRBJ1-1
D: NA
size: many
V: TRBV25-1
DNA: TGTGCCAGCAGTGCGGACGCAGCGAACACTGAAGCTTTCTTT
CDR3: CASSADAANTEAFF

J: TRBJ2-7
D: TRBD1
size: many
V: TRBV27
DNA: TGTGCCAGCAGCCCGACAGGGGGATACTACGAGCAGTACTTC
CDR3: CASSPTGGYYEQYF

J: TRBJ2-7
D: NA
size: many
V: TRBV4-1
DNA: TGCGCCAGCAGCCAAGATGCCTACGAGCAGTACTTC
CDR3: CASSQDAYEQYF

J: TRBJ1-1
D: NA
size: NA
V: TRBV19
DNA: TGTGCCAGTAGTAGCCCCCTCGGTCTGAACACTGAAGCTTACTTT
CDR3: CASSSPLGLNTEAYF

J: TRBJ2-5
D: TRBD2
size: many
V: TRBV7-9
DNA: TGTGCCAGCAGCTTAGGGGTGACTAGCGACGAAGAGACCCAGTACTTC
CDR3: CASSLGVTSDEETQYF

J: TRBJ2-2
D: NA
size: NA
V: TRBV12-3/TRBV12-4
DNA: TGTGCCAGCAGTTTCAGTGCGGGATCGGCCGGGGAGCTGTTTTTT
CDR3: CASSFSAGSAGELFF

J: TRBJ1-1
D: NA
size: few
V: TRBV3-1
DNA: TGTGCCAGCAGCCAAGATTTTACAGGAAACACTGAAGCTTTCTTT
CDR3: CASSQDFTGNTEAFF

J: TRBJ2-7
D: NA
size: few
V: TRBV27
DNA: TGTGCCAGCAGATTGCAGAGCTCCTACGAGCAGTACTTC
CDR3: CASRLQSSYEQYF

J: TRBJ2-7
D: NA
size: many
V: TRBV28
DNA: TGTGCCAGCAGTTTAGGGGGGTCAGCCCTTGAGCAGTACTTC
CDR3: CASSLGGSALEQYF

J: TRBJ1-1
D: TRBD1
size: many
V: TRBV6-2/TRBV6-3
DNA: TGTGCCAGCAGTTTAGACAGGGAGAACACTGAAGCTTTCTTT
CDR3: CASSLDRENTEAFF

J: TRBJ2-7
D: TRBD1
size: NA
V: TRBV12-3/TRBV12-4
DNA: TGTGCCAGCAGAGACAGGGGAGGCTACGAGCAGTACTTC
CDR3: CASRDRGGYEQYF

J: TRBJ2-7
D: TRBD2
size: few
V: TRBV28
DNA: TGTGCCAGCAAGGGACTAGTGGGTAGAGACGAGCAGTACTTC
CDR3: CASKGLVGRDEQYF

J: TRBJ2-7
D: TRBD2
size: NA
V: TRBV20-1
DNA: TGCAGTGCTAGATCTGGGACTAGCGGGAGCTCCTACGAGCAGTACTTC
CDR3: CSARSGTSGSSYEQYF

J: TRBJ1-6
D: TRBD1
size: many
V: TRBV5-1
DNA: TGCGCCAGCAGCTTGGAGGGACAGGGTCTCACACCCCTCCACTTT
CDR3: CASSLEGQGLTPLHF

J: TRBJ2-2
D: TRBD2
size: many
V: TRBV27
DNA: TGTGCCAGCAGTGACCGACTAGCCACCGGGGAGCTGTTTTTT
CDR3: CASSDRLATGELFF

J: TRBJ2-2
D: NA
size: many
V: TRBV6-2/TRBV6-3
DNA: TGTGCCAGCAGTTACAGCAGAAACACCGGGGAGCTGTTTTTT
CDR3: CASSYSRNTGELFF

J: TRBJ1-1
D: TRBD1
size: many
V: TRBV29-1
DNA: TGCAGCGTATCCGGGACAGGGGGCGGGAACACTGAAGCTTTCTTT
CDR3: CSVSGTGGGNTEAFF

J: TRBJ1-3
D: TRBD1
size: NA
V: TRBV7-9
DNA: TGTGCCAGCAGCTTACTGACAGGGGGGAACACCATATATTTT
CDR3: CASSLLTGGNTIYF

J: TRBJ1-1
D: NA
size: many
V: TRBV6-2/TRBV6-3
DNA: TGTGCCAGCAGAGCGGATTGGACTGAAGCTTTCTTT
CDR3: CASRADWTEAFF

J: TRBJ2-7
D: NA
size: many
V: TRBV6-2/TRBV6-3
DNA: TGTGCCACTGCCTTCGGAGGCGAGCAGTACTTC
CDR3: CATAFGGEQYF

J: TRBJ2-7
D: NA
size: NA
V: TRBV9
DNA: TGTGCCAGCACAAGGGACCCCGGATCCTACGAGCAGTACTTC
CDR3: CASTRDPGSYEQYF

J: TRBJ1-3
D: NA
size: many
V: TRBV7-8
DNA: TGTGCCAGCAGCTTAGATGAGACAGACGGAAACACCATATATTTT
CDR3: CASSLDETDGNTIYF

J: TRBJ2-7
D: NA
size: NA
V: TRBV6-5
DNA: TGTGCGACCAGCTCCCCGAGGCCTCACTACGAGCAGTACTTC
CDR3: CATSSPRPHYEQYF

J: TRBJ2-7
D: NA
size: many
V: TRBV12-3/TRBV12-4
DNA: TGTGCCAGCAGTCCGGGGGACGGCTATTCTCGCGAGCAGTACTTC
CDR3: CASSPGDGYSREQYF

J: TRBJ2-7
D: TRBD2
size: NA
V: TRBV20-1
DNA: TGCAGTGCTAGCCCCCGGGAGGGACTAGCGGATTACGAGCAGTACTTC
CDR3: CSASPREGLADYEQYF

J: TRBJ2-7
D: NA
size: many
V: TRBV6-5
DNA: TGTGCCAGCAGTCGTCCTCCGGGACGGACTCCCTACGAGCAGTACTTC
CDR3: CASSRPPGRTPYEQYF

J: TRBJ2-4
D: NA
size: many
V: TRBV12-3/TRBV12-4
DNA: TGTGCCAGCAGTTTGGGGGTCCCAAACATTCAGTACTTC
CDR3: CASSLGVPNIQYF

J: TRBJ2-2
D: NA
size: many
V: TRBV12-3/TRBV12-4
DNA: TGTGCCAGCAGGCTCGGGGCGAACACCGGGGAGCTGTTTTTT
CDR3: CASRLGANTGELFF

J: TRBJ2-7
D: TRBD2
size: NA
V: TRBV4-1
DNA: TGCGCCAGCAGCCTGGGCTTGATAAGAGCGGGACTCAACTCCGAGCAGTACTTC
CDR3: CASSLGLIRAGLNSEQYF

J: TRBJ2-7
D: TRBD2
size: many
V: TRBV3-1
DNA: TGTGCCAGCAGCCCGGGACTAGCGAACTACGAGCAGTACTTC
CDR3: CASSPGLANYEQYF

J: TRBJ2-7
D: TRBD2
size: NA
V: TRBV3-1
DNA: TGTGCCAGCAGCCAAGCATTAGCGGGAGTCTACGAGCAGTACTTC
CDR3: CASSQALAGVYEQYF

J: TRBJ1-5
D: NA
size: many
V: TRBV29-1
DNA: TGCAGCGTTGAAGTAACAAAGGATCAGCCCCAGCATTTT
CDR3: CSVEVTKDQPQHF

J: TRBJ1-6
D: NA
size: few
V: TRBV30
DNA: TGTGCCTGGAGTGTAGAAGGGGTCCGATCACCCCTCCACTTT
CDR3: CAWSVEGVRSPLHF

J: TRBJ2-7
D: NA
size: NA
V: TRBV5-1
DNA: TGCGCCAGCAGCTTGGCTTTGGGAGTTAACTACGAGCAGTACTTC
CDR3: CASSLALGVNYEQYF

J: TRBJ1-2
D: NA
size: many
V: TRBV29-1
DNA: TGCAGCGTAAACGCGGAGACCGGGCCCTATGGCTACACCTTC
CDR3: CSVNAETGPYGYTF